A single count supports the clone carrying this TCR beta chain. Profiled with immunoSEQ multiplex PCR; TCRdb holds only in-frame clones, not every one. This sample has more than 60,000 clones, with over 75% found just once. The data were obtained in a study of OX40 agonist ivuxolimab in advanced cancers. Germline loops: CDR1 SGHVS, CDR2 FQNEAQ. The CDR3 is made up of 15 amino acids. Unmatched junction bases numbered 4, after V lost 1 base and J lost 7 bases. The clonotype comes from an adult with an advanced solid tumor such as melanoma, head and neck, liver or kidney cancer. The V call is TRBV7-8, the J call TRBJ1-6, with 7 bases identical to TRBD1. This sample comprised CD4+ or CD8+ T cells sorted from blood, obtained in a trial of the OX40 agonist ivuxolimab. The CDR3: CASSLEIGGNSPLHF. The CDR3 DNA reads TGTGCCAGCAGCTTAGAGATAGGGGGCAATTCACCCCTCCACTTT.